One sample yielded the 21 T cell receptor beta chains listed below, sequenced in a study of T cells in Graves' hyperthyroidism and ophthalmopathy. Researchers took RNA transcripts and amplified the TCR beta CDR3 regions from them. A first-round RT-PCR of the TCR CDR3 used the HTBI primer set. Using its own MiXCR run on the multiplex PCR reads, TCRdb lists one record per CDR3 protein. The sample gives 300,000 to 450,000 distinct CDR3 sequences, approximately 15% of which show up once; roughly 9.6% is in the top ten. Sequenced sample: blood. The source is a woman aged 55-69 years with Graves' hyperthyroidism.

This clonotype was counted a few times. CDR3 residues: CASSYSGQGETQYF. Here the CDR3 DNA reads TGTGCCAGCAGTTACTCCGGACAGGGCGAGACCCAGTACTTC. The chain links TRBV6-5 to TRBJ2-5; 8 bases align to TRBD1. Germline CDR1 reads MNHEY; CDR2 reads SVGAGI. Trimming at V came to 0 bases and at J to 5 bases, leaving 2 bases not matched to a gene. This CDR3 has 14 amino acids.

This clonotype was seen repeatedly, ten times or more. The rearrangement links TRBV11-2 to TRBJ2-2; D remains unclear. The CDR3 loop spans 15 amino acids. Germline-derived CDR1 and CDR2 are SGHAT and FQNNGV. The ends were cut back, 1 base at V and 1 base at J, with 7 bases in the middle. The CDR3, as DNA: TGTGCCAGCAGCTTAGTTCGAGGGAACACCGGGGAGCTGTTTTTT. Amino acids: CASSLVRGNTGELFF.

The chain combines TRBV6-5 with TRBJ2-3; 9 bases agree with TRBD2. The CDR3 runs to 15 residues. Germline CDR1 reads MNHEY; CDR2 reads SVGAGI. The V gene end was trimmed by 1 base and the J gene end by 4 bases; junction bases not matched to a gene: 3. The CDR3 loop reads CASSYFSGSPDTQYF. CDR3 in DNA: TGTGCCAGCAGTTACTTTAGCGGGAGTCCAGATACGCAGTATTTT.

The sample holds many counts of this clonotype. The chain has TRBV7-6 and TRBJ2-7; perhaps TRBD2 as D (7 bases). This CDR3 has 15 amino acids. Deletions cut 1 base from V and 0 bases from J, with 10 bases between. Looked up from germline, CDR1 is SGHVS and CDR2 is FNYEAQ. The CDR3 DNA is TGTGCCAGCAGCTTAGAGGCGGGGGCCTCCTACGAGCAGTACTTC. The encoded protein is CASSLEAGASYEQYF.

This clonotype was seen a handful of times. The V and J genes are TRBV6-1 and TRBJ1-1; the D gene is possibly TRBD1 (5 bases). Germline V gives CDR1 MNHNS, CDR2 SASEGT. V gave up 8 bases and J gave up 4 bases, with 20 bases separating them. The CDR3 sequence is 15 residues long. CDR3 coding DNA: TGTGCCAGCCTCAAGCTTAAGGCGGGGGGCACTGAAGCTTTCTTT. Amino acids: CASLKLKAGGTEAFF.

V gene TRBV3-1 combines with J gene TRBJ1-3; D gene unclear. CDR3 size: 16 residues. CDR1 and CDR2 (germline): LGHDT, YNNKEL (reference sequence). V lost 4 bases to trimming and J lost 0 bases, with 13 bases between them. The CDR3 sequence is CASSPQGAHSGNTIYF. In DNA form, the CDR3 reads TGTGCCAGCAGCCCCCAAGGAGCTCACTCTGGAAACACCATATATTTT.

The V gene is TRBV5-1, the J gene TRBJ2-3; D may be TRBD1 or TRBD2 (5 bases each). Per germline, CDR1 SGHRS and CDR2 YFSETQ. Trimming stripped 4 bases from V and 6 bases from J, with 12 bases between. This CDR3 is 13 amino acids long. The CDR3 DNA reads TGCGCCAGCAGCCGATTCGAGGGGGATACGCAGTATTTT. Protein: CASSRFEGDTQYF. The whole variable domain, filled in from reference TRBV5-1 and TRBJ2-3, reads KAGVTQTPRYLIKTRGQQVTLSCSPISGHRSVSWYQQTPGQGLQFLFEYFSETQRNKGNFPGRFSGRQFSNSRSEMNVSTLELGDSALYLCASSRFEGDTQYFGPGTRLTVL.

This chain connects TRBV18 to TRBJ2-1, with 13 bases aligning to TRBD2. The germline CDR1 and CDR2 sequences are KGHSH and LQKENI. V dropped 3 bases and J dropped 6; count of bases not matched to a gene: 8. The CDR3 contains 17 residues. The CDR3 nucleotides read TGTGCCAGCTCACCCTTTACTAGCGGGAGGGCCCTCAATGAGCAGTTCTTC. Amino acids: CASSPFTSGRALNEQFF.

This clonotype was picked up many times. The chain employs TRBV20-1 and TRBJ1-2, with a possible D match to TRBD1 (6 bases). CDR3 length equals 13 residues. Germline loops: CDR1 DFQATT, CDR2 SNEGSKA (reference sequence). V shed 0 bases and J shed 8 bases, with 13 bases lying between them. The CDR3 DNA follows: TGCAGTGCTAGAGACTCTCAGACAGGCGGCTACACCTTC. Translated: CSARDSQTGGYTF.

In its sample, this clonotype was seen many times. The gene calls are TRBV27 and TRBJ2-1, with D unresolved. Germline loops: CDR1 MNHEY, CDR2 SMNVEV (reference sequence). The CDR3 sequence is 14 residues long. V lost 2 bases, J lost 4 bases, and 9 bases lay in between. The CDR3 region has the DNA TGTGCCAGCAGTTTAGACGGAGTATACAATGAGCAGTTCTTC. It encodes CASSLDGVYNEQFF.

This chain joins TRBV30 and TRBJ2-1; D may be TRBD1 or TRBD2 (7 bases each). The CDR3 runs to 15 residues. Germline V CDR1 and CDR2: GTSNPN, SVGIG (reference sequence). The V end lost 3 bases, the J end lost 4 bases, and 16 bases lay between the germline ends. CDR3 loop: CAWRETGRDYNEQFF. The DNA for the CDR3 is TGTGCCTGGAGGGAGACAGGGAGGGATTACAATGAGCAGTTCTTC.

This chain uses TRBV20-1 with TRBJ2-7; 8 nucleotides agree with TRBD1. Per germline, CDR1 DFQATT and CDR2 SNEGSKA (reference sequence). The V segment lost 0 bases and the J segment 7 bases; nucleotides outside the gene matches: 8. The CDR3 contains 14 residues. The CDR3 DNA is TGCAGTGCTAGAGATATGGACAGGGTGGAAGAGCAGTACTTC. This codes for CSARDMDRVEEQYF.

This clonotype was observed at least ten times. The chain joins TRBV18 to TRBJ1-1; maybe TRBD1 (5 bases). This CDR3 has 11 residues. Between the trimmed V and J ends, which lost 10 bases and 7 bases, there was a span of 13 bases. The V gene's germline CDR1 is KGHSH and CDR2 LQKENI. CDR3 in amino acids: CATRADGEAFF. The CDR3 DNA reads TGTGCCACCAGGGCGGACGGTGAAGCTTTCTTT.

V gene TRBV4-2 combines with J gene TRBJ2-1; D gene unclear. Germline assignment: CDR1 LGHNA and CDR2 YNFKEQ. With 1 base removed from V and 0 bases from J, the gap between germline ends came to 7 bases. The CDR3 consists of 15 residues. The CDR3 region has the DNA TGTGCCAGCAGCCAAGCGGTGAGCTCCTACAATGAGCAGTTCTTC. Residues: CASSQAVSSYNEQFF.

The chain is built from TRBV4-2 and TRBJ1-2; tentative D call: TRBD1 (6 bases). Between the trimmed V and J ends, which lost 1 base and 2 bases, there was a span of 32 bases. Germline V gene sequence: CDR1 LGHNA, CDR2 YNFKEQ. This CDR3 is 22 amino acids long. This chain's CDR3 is CASSQGFTVPPPKTGFNYGYTF. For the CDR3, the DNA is TGTGCCAGCAGCCAAGGTTTTACTGTTCCCCCGCCTAAAACAGGGTTCAACTATGGCTACACCTTC.

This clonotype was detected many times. The CDR3 here is CASSGLRSTDTQYF. The DNA for the CDR3 is TGTGCCAGTAGCGGGCTAAGGAGCACAGATACGCAGTATTTT. The rearrangement uses TRBV6-1 and TRBJ2-3; TRBD2 matches 7 bases. With 9 bases clipped from V and 0 bases from J, the junction kept 6 bases outside the gene matches. The CDR3 is 14 residues long. Looked up from germline, CDR1 is MNHNS and CDR2 is SASEGT.

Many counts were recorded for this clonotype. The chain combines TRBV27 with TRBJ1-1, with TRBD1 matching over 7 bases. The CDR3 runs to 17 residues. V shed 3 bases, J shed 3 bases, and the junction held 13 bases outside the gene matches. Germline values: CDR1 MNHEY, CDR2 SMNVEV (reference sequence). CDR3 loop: CASSFNRLRTGYTEAFF. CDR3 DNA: TGTGCCAGCAGTTTTAACCGTCTTCGGACAGGCTACACTGAAGCTTTCTTT.

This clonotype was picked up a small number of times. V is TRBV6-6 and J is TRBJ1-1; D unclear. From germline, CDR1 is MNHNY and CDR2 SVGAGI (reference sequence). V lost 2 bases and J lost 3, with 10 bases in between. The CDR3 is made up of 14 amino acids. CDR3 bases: TGTGCCAGCAGTTACCGGGATTTGGACACTGAAGCTTTCTTT. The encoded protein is CASSYRDLDTEAFF.

This CDR3 reads CSVRARGDYNEQFF. The DNA of the CDR3 is TGCAGCGTCAGGGCTAGGGGGGACTACAATGAGCAGTTCTTC. The chain joins TRBV29-1 to TRBJ2-1; D might be TRBD1 or TRBD2, each matching 6 bases. CDR1 and CDR2 from the germline V gene are SQVTM and ANQGSEA. V was pared by 6 bases and J by 3 bases, with 15 bases between. This CDR3 is built from 14 residues.

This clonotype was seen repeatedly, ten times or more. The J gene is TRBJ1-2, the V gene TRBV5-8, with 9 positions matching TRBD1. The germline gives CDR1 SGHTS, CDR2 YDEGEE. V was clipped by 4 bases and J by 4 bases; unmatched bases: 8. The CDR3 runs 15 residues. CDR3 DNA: TGTGCCAGCAGCCACTGGACAGGGGAGACCTATGGCTACACCTTC. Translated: CASSHWTGETYGYTF.

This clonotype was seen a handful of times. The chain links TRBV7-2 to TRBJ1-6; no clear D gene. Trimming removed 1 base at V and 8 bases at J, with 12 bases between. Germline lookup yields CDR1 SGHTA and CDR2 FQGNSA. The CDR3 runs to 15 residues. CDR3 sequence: CASSLVGEFDSPLHF. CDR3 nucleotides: TGTGCCAGCAGCTTAGTCGGGGAGTTCGATTCACCCCTCCACTTT.